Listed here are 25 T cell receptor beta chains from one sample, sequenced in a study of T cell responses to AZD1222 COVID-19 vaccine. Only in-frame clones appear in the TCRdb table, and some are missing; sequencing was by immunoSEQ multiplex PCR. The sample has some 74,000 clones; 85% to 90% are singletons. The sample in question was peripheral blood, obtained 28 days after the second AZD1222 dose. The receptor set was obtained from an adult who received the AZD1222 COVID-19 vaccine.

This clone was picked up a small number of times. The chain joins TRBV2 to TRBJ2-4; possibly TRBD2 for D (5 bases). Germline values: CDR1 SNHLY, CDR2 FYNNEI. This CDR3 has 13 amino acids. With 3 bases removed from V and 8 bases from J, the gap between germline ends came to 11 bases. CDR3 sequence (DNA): TGTGCCAGCAGTGATGGGAGAGGACACATTCAGTACTTC. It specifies CASSDGRGHIQYF.

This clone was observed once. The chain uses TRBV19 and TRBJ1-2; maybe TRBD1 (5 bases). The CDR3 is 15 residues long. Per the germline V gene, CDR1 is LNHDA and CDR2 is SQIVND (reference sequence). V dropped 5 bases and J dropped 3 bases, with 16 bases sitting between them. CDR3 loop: CASSRGGALYYGYTF. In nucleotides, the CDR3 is TGTGCCAGTAGTCGCGGTGGGGCTCTTTACTATGGCTACACCTTC.

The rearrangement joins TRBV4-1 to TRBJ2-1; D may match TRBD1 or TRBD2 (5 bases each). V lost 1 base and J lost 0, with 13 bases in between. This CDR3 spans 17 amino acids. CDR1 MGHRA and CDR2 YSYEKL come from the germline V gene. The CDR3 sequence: CASSQAGDPSSYNEQFF. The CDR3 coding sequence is TGCGCCAGCAGCCAAGCCGGGGACCCCTCCTCCTACAATGAGCAGTTCTTC.

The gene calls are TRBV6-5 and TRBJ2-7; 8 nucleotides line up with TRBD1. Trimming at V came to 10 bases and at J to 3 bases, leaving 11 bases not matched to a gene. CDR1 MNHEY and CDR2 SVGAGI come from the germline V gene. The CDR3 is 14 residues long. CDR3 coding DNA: TGTGCCACCTGGTCCGGGACAGGCAACTACGAGCAGTACTTC. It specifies CATWSGTGNYEQYF.

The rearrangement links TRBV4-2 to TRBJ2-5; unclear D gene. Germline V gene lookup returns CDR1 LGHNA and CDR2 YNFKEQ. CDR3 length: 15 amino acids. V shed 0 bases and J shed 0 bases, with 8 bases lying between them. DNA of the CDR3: TGTGCCAGCAGCCAAGAAGGACGGGACCAAGAGACCCAGTACTTC. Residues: CASSQEGRDQETQYF.

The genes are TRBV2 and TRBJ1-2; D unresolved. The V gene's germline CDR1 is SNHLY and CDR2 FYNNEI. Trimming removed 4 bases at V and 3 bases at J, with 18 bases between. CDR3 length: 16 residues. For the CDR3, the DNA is TGTGCCAGCAGTGCACGTCGTAGGGCCTCCGACTATGGCTACACCTTC. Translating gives CASSARRRASDYGYTF.

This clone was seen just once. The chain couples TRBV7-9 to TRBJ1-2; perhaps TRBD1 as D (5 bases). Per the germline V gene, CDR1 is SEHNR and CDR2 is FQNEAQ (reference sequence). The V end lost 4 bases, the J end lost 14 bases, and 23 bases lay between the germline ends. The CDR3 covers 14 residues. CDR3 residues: CASSSRAHRDGQTF. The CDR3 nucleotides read TGTGCCAGCAGCTCTAGAGCCCACCGGGACGGCCAGACCTTC.

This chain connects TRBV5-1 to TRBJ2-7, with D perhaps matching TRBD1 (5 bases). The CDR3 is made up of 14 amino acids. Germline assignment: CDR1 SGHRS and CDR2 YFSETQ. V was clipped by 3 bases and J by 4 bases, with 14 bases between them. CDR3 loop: CASSSAGSVYEQYF. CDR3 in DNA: TGCGCCAGCAGCTCGGCAGGGTCAGTGTACGAGCAGTACTTC.

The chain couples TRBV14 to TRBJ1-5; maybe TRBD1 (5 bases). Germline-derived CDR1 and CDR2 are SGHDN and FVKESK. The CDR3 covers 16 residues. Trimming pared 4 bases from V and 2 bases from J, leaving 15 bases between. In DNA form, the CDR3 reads TGTGCCAGCAGCCCTCTAGGGGCGCGGGGCAATCAGCCCCAGCATTTT. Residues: CASSPLGARGNQPQHF.

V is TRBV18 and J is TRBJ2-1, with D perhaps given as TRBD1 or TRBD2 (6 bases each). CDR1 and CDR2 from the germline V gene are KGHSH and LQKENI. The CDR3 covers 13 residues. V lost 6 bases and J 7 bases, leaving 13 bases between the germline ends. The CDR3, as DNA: TGTGCCAGCTCCGGGGGCCAGGGGAATGAGCAGTTCTTC. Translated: CASSGGQGNEQFF.

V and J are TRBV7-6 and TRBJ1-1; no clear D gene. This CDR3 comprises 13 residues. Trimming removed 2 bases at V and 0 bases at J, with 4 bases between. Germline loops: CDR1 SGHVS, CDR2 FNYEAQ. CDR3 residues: CASSLQLNTEAFF. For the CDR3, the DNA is TGTGCCAGCAGCTTACAGCTGAACACTGAAGCTTTCTTT.

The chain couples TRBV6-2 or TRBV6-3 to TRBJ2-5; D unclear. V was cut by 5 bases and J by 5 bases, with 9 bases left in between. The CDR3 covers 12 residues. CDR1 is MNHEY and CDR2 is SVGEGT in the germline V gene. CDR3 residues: CASSAAMETQYF. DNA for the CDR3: TGTGCCAGCAGTGCGGCGATGGAGACCCAGTACTTC.

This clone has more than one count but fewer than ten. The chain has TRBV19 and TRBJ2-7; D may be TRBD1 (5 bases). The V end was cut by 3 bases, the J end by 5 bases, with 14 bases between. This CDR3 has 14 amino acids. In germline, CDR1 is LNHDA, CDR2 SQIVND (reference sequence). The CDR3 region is CASSMGAGWDEQYF. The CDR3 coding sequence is TGTGCCAGTAGTATGGGCGCAGGGTGGGACGAGCAGTACTTC.

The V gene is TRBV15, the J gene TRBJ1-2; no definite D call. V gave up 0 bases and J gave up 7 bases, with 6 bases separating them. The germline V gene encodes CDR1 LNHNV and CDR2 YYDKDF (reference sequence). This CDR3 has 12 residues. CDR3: CATSRDSGGYTF. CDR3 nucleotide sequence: TGTGCCACCAGCAGAGATAGCGGTGGCTACACCTTC.

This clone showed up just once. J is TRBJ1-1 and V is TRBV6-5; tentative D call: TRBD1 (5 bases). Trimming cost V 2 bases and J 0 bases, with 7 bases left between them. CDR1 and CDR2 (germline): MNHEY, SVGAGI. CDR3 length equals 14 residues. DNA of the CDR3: TGTGCCAGCAGTTACCAGGGAATGAACACTGAAGCTTTCTTT. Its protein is CASSYQGMNTEAFF.

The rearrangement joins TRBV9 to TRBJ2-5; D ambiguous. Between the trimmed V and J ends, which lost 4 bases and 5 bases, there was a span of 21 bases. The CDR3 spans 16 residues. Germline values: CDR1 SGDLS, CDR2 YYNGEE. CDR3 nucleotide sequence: TGTGCCAGCAGCTCAATAGGGTTAGGTCTTCGGGAGACCCAGTACTTC. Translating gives CASSSIGLGLRETQYF.

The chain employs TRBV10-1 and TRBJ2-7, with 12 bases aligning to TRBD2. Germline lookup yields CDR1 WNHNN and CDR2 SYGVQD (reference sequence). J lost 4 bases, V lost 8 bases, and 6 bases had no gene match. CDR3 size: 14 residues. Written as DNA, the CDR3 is TGCGCCAGCCCTGGACTAGCGGGGTCTTACGAGCAGTACTTC. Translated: CASPGLAGSYEQYF.

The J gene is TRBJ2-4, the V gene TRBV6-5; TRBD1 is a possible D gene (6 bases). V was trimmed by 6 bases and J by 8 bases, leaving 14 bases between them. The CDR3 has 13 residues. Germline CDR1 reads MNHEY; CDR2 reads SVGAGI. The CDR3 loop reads CASSLRGVDIQYF. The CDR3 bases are TGTGCCAGCAGCCTCAGGGGAGTTGACATTCAGTACTTC.

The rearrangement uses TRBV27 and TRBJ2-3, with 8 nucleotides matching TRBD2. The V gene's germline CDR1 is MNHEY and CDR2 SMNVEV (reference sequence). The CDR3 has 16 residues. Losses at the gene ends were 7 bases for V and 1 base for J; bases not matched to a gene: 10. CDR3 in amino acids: CASKLGGALGTDTQYF. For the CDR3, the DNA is TGTGCCAGCAAACTCGGGGGGGCATTGGGCACAGATACGCAGTATTTT.

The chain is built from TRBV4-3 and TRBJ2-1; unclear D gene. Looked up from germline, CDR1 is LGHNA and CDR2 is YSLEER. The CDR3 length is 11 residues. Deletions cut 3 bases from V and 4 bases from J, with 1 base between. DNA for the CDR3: TGCGCCAGCAGCCATTACAATGAGCAGTTCTTC. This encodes CASSHYNEQFF.

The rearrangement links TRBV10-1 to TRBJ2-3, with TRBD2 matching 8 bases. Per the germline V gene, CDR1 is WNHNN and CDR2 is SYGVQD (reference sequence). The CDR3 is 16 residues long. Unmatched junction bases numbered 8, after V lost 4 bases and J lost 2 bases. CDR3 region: CASSGELAESTDTQYF. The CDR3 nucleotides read TGCGCCAGCAGTGGAGAACTAGCGGAATCCACAGATACGCAGTATTTT.

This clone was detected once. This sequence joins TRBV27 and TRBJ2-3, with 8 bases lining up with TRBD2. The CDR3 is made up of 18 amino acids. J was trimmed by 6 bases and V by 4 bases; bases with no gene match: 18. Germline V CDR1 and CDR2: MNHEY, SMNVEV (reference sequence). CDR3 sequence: CASSSSGGTGFVMDTQYF. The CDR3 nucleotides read TGTGCCAGCAGTTCCTCGGGGGGGACGGGTTTTGTGATGGATACGCAGTATTTT.

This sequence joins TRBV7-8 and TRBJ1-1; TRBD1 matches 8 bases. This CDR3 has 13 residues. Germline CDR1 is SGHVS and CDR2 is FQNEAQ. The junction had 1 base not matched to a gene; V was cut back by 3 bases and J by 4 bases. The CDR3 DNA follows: TGTGCCAGCAGCTTTCAGGGGGCCACTGAAGCTTTCTTT. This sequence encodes CASSFQGATEAFF.

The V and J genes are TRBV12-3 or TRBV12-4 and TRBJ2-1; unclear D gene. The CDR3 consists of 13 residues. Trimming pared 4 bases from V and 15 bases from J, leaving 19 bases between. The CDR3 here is CASSSSRAPTRFF. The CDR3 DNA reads TGTGCCAGCAGTTCCAGCCGGGCCCCGACTCGGTTCTTC.

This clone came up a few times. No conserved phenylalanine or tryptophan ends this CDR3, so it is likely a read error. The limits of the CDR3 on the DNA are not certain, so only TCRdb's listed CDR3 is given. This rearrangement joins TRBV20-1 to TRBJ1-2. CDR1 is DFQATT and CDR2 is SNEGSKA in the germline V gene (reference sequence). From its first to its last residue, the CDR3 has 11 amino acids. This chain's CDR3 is CSARDRGEDRP.